This TCR beta chain was captured by sequencing in a study of post-analysis software for immune sequencing data. Findings and limits, study-wide: With TRBV5-6, TRBV5-1 and TRBV20-1 included, about five TRBV segments were more frequent in patients than in controls.

The CDR3 is 13 amino acids. Germline loops: CDR1 SEHNR, CDR2 FQNEAQ (reference sequence). Trimming stripped 7 bases from V and 3 bases from J, with 12 bases between. Prepared libraries of TCR beta cDNA carried unique molecular identifiers. From the PCR reads, TCRdb called clonotypes with MiXCR, one entry per CDR3 protein. The profile shows hundreds of thousands of distinct CDR3 sequences, about a third of them singletons. Points on this clonotype: Antigen: not known.

The clonotype originates from a girl aged 10 to 17 with multiple sclerosis. What was sequenced was blood. The chain employs TRBV7-9 and TRBJ1-1; a weak D match, TRBD1 (5 bases). CDR3 DNA sequence: TGTGCCAGCACCCCGAGGGACGACACTGAAGCTTTCTTT. It codes for CASTPRDDTEAFF.